The entry below gives a single TCR beta chain sequence along with its context. What it binds is not known. This record comes from a study of CD8 T cells in ankylosing spondylitis. Notes on the study in general: Clones that were linked to disease were CD8+ and were relatively rare in peripheral blood. Roughly eight highly homologous variants made up a TCR beta motif, and this motif appeared characteristic of ankylosing spondylitis blood.

Preparation of TCR beta libraries was done by quantitative 5'-RACE with molecular barcodes. TCRdb re-analysed the 5' RACE reads in MiXCR, keeping a single row per CDR3 protein. The data show roughly 450,000 distinct CDR3 sequences, with 26% seen just once and 0.89% held by the top ten. The sequenced material came from blood, either unsorted or a sorted T cell fraction (not recorded which). The TCR was taken from a male donor with ankylosing spondylitis.

This chain's CDR3 is CSASDEGAYLDEQFF. Here the CDR3 DNA reads TGCAGTGCTAGCGACGAGGGGGCGTACTTGGATGAGCAGTTCTTC. The rearrangement links TRBV20-1 to TRBJ2-1, with TRBD1 identical over 7 bases. Germline CDR1 reads DFQATT; CDR2 reads SNEGSKA (reference sequence). J was trimmed by 8 bases and V by 3 bases; bases with no gene match: 13. CDR3 length: 15 residues.